A selection of T cell receptor beta chains follows, all from one sample in a study of blood T cell repertoires in COVID-19. Method: immunoSEQ multiplex PCR; TCRdb's copy keeps in-frame clones and lacks some. The table shows roughly 340,000 clones, with about 90% occurring only once. Source material: peripheral blood. These receptors came from a woman aged 18-29 years who had recovered from COVID-19. The CDR3 runs from the conserved cysteine through the conserved F or W. Each record gives: clone size, J gene, V gene, CDR3 protein. Clone size is stated in some rows and not others, as once, few, many or a class when expanded.

NA	TRBJ1-3	TRBV28	CASSTPLFGGNTIYF
NA	TRBJ1-2	TRBV24-1	CATSDPTHGYTF
NA	TRBJ2-3	TRBV18	CASSPGQVAQYF
NA	TRBJ1-1	TRBV10-3	CAISGRTNTEAFF
NA	TRBJ2-4	TRBV11-3	CASSSRTSGSGIQYF
NA	TRBJ2-5	TRBV18	CASSPPGLATQETQYF
NA	TRBJ1-1	TRBV6-2/TRBV6-3	CASSWTTGSYSLNTEAFF
NA	TRBJ2-5	TRBV6-5	CASSYHRTSIVSQYF
once	TRBJ2-5	TRBV7-9	CASSFTPRGGETQYF
NA	TRBJ1-2	TRBV18	CASSRTGQDYGYTF
few	TRBJ1-2	TRBV5-4	CASSPTGVDGYTF
NA	TRBJ1-2	TRBV7-2	CASSENRGTTGIYGYTF